This T cell receptor (beta chain) appears in the sequencing data of a study of tumor and adjacent non-tumor tissue in lung cancer. This clonotype was observed a few times. The target antigen is unknown. RNA was extracted from bulk tissue without any cell sorting. The normal lung tissue was taken more than 3 cm from the tumor edge. The library came from three nested PCR rounds adapted from ARM-PCR protocols. Each CDR3 protein gets one entry after TCRdb re-called the multiplex PCR reads with MiXCR. The sample holds tens of thousands of distinct CDR3 sequences; around 70% are singletons and the top ten take about a quarter. Study findings and constraints: Significantly higher TCR diversity was found in tumor than normal lung.

The germline V gene encodes CDR1 SGHRS and CDR2 YFSETQ. The germline V and J ends were trimmed by 6 bases and 3 bases, with 13 bases remaining between them. CDR3 length equals 13 residues. The sample taken for sequencing was distant non-tumor lung tissue. The TCR originated in a woman in her forties or fifties with non-small cell lung cancer. The rearrangement joins TRBV5-1 to TRBJ2-7; D remains unclear. The CDR3 loop reads CASKFDARYEQYF. In DNA, the CDR3 is TGCGCCAGCAAATTCGACGCGCGCTACGAGCAGTACTTC. Full variable domain (outside the CDR3, taken from reference TRBV5-1 and TRBJ2-7): KAGVTQTPRYLIKTRGQQVTLSCSPISGHRSVSWYQQTPGQGLQFLFEYFSETQRNKGNFPGRFSGRQFSNSRSEMNVSTLELGDSALYLCASKFDARYEQYFGPGTRLTVT.